This is a list of T cell receptor beta chains from one sample in a study of blood T cells in healthy people across ages. MiXCR, run by TCRdb on the 5' RACE reads, gives a single entry per CDR3 protein. The sample has fewer than 1,200,000 distinct CDR3 sequences, 20% to 25% seen once. These data also featured in a second study, about T cells of mothers and their children.

The sequencing sample was made of blood. These receptors were collected from a girl aged 2 to 9 in good health. Both conserved end residues are part of each CDR3. Each record gives: D gene, V gene, J gene, clone size, CDR3 DNA, CDR3 protein. D genes are given only for firm matches. Clone sizes are given selectively: once, few, many, or a class where the clone is expanded.

d_call: NA
v_call: TRBV29-1
j_call: TRBJ2-1
clone_size: NA
cdr3_nt: TGCAGCGTTGGGTCGGAGAGGAGGTACAATGAGCAGTTCTTC
cdr3_aa: CSVGSERRYNEQFF

d_call: NA
v_call: TRBV12-5
j_call: TRBJ2-1
clone_size: few
cdr3_nt: TGTGCTAGTGGTTTCCAAGGCAGCGGTGAGCAGTTCTTC
cdr3_aa: CASGFQGSGEQFF

d_call: NA
v_call: TRBV5-1
j_call: TRBJ2-1
clone_size: NA
cdr3_nt: TGCGCCAGCAGTTGGGATTATATCAATGAGCAGTTCTTC
cdr3_aa: CASSWDYINEQFF

d_call: NA
v_call: TRBV11-2
j_call: TRBJ1-4
clone_size: NA
cdr3_nt: TGTGCCAGCAGCTTATTTATGGGGGAAGCGGATGAAAAACTGTTTTTT
cdr3_aa: CASSLFMGEADEKLFF

d_call: TRBD1
v_call: TRBV29-1
j_call: TRBJ1-1
clone_size: NA
cdr3_nt: TGCAGCGTGGTGGCAGGGGGCACTGAAGCTTTCTTT
cdr3_aa: CSVVAGGTEAFF

d_call: NA
v_call: TRBV4-3
j_call: TRBJ1-2
clone_size: NA
cdr3_nt: TGCGCCAGCAGCCACAATCACGGGAATGGCTACACCTTC
cdr3_aa: CASSHNHGNGYTF

d_call: TRBD1
v_call: TRBV4-1
j_call: TRBJ1-4
clone_size: few
cdr3_nt: TGCGCCAGCCGAAGGACAGGCGAGAATGAAAAACTGTTTTTT
cdr3_aa: CASRRTGENEKLFF

d_call: NA
v_call: TRBV5-1
j_call: TRBJ2-3
clone_size: NA
cdr3_nt: TGCGCCAGCAGCTTGAGGGCTAGCGAGTTCACAGATACGCAGTATTTT
cdr3_aa: CASSLRASEFTDTQYF

d_call: NA
v_call: TRBV11-2
j_call: TRBJ2-5
clone_size: few
cdr3_nt: TGTGCCAGCAGCTTAGTGAGGCAGGGCCTCTGGGAGCAGTACTTC
cdr3_aa: CASSLVRQGLWEQYF

d_call: NA
v_call: TRBV5-6
j_call: TRBJ1-2
clone_size: few
cdr3_nt: TGTGCCAGCAGCTCCCTCGGGCAGGTCGATGGCTACACCTTC
cdr3_aa: CASSSLGQVDGYTF

d_call: NA
v_call: TRBV6-5
j_call: TRBJ2-7
clone_size: NA
cdr3_nt: TGTGCCAGCAGCGCCCCCGGGGCCTTCAACGAGCAGTACTTC
cdr3_aa: CASSAPGAFNEQYF

d_call: NA
v_call: TRBV20-1
j_call: TRBJ2-7
clone_size: NA
cdr3_nt: TGCAGTGCTAGAGCCCTCCGCGGGGAGACCTACGAGCAGTACTTC
cdr3_aa: CSARALRGETYEQYF

d_call: NA
v_call: TRBV5-1
j_call: TRBJ2-7
clone_size: few
cdr3_nt: TGCGCCAGCAGCTCCGGAGAAGGACCGGACGAGCAGTACTTC
cdr3_aa: CASSSGEGPDEQYF